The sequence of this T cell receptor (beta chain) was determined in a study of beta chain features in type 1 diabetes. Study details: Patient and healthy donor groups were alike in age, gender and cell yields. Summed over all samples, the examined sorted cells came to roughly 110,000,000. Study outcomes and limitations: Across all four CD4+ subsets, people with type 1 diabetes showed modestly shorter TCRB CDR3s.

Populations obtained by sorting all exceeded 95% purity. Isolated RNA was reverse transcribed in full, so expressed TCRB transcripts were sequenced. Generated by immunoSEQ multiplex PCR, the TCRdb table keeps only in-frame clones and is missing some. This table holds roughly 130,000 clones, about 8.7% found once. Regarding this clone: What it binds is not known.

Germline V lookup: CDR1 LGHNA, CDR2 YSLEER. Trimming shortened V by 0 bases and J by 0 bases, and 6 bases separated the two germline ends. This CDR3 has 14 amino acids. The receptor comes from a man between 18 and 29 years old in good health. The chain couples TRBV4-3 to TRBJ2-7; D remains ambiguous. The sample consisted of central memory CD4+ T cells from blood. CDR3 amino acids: CASSQESNSYEQYF. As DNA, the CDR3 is TGCGCCAGCAGCCAAGAATCCAACTCCTACGAGCAGTACTTC.